These T cell receptor beta chains were read from a single sample in a study of blood T cell repertoires in COVID-19. Only in-frame clones appear in the TCRdb table, and some are missing; sequencing was by immunoSEQ multiplex PCR. Seen here are 300,000 to 350,000 clones, approximately 83% observed once, and the top ten hold less than 2.5%. The sample was PBMCs or T cells enriched from blood (not recorded which). The receptors shown here come from a man aged 25 to 40 who had recovered from COVID-19. CDR3s leave out the opening cysteine and the closing phenylalanine or tryptophan.

v_call cdr3_aa
TRBV24-1 ATSGPTDTQY
TRBV3-1/TRBV3-2 ASSQEGPSGVLIYNEQF
TRBV25-1 ASSESDYAGGYT
TRBV20-1 SASRGNTEAF
TRBV6-5 ASRGGLSQPQH
TRBV5-4 ASSLGSGTGVYNEQF
TRBV30 AWRSRDTITRKLF
TRBV2 ASTTDRGRGGYT
TRBV12-3/TRBV12-4 ASSSDRRYGYT
TRBV3-1/TRBV3-2 ASSPIIAGQGAFTEAF
TRBV5-1 ASSLAGTSDAVRETQY
TRBV5-6 ASSLRLEVPSGDEQY
TRBV5-1 ASSLTGERHLNTEAF
TRBV4-2 ASSQDSGGANEQF
TRBV29-1 SVCTGGSEQY
TRBV7-9 ASSLALAGVHEQY
TRBV3-1/TRBV3-2 ASSRLTGGTEAF
TRBV5-1 ASSLEAPLIAGGLNEQY
TRBV5-4 ASSSGLAGITDTQY
TRBV10-3 AISEPQGSNTEAF
TRBV6-1 ASSEYGGDSSYEQY
TRBV9 ASSELGQGRGYT
TRBV4-2 ASSQVQGHGETEAF
TRBV21-1 ASSTRVLF
TRBV5-1 ASSLAEGEAF
TRBV6-2/TRBV6-3 ASSRPGQDQH
TRBV18 ASSSRQGVTEAF
TRBV11-2 ASRQIRGNTEAF
TRBV5-5 ASGGIVGGPYGYT
TRBV2 ASSVPGDLGRPQH
TRBV4-3 ASSQVGGGGAHNEQF
TRBV3-1/TRBV3-2 ASSQAQGATEAF
TRBV4-2 ASSQEITPVNTEAF
TRBV11-2 ASSPGGLRGADTQY
TRBV3-1/TRBV3-2 ASSPGTGAYEQY
TRBV7-2 ASTLTRRSSGANVLT
TRBV2 ASSEKEGYTEAF
TRBV5-4 ASSPSGGAADTQY
TRBV7-8 ASSSNRVGNQPQH
TRBV4-1 ASSQDRYTSYEQY
TRBV4-2 ASSHGTSGGAGTDTQY
TRBV9 ASSPRQGLPPNEKLF
TRBV19 ASSIFGGDSPLH